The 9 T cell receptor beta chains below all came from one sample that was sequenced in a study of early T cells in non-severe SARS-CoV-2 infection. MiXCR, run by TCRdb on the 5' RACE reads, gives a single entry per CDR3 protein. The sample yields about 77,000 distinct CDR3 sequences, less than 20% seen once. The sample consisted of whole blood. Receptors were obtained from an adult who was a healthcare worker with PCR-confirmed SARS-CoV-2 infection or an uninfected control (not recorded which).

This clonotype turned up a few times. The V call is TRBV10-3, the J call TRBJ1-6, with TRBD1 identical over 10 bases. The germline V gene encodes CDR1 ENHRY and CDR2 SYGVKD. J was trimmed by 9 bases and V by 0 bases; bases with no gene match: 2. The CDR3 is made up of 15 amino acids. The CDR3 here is CAISESTGGTSPLHF. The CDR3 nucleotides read TGTGCCATCAGTGAGTCGACAGGGGGCACTTCACCCCTCCACTTT.

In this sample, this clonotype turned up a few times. CDR3 residues: CSVSRGDAEAFF. As DNA, the CDR3 is TGCAGCGTCAGCAGGGGTGATGCTGAAGCTTTCTTT. The chain couples TRBV29-1 to TRBJ1-1; the D gene is possibly TRBD1 (6 bases). The CDR3 is made up of 12 amino acids. Trimming cost V 6 bases and J 6 bases, with 14 bases left between them. Germline values: CDR1 SQVTM, CDR2 ANQGSEA. The variable domain in full, completed from reference TRBV29-1 and TRBJ1-1, reads SAVISQKPSRDICQRGTSLTIQCQVDSQVTMMFWYRQQPGQSLTLIATANQGSEATYESGFVIDKFPISRPNLTFSTLTVSNMSPEDSSIYLCSVSRGDAEAFFGQGTRLTVV.

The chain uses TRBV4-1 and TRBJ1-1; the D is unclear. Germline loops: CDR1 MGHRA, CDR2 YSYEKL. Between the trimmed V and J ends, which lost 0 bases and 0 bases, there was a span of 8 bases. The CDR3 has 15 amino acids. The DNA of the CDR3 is TGCGCCAGCAGCCAAGAATGGGGTTTGAACACTGAAGCTTTCTTT. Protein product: CASSQEWGLNTEAFF.

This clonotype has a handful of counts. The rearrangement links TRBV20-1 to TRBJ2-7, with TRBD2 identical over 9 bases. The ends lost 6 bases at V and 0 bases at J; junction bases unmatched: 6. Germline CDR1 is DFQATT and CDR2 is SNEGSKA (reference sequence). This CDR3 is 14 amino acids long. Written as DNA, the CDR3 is TGCAGTGCACATAGCGGGGGATTCTCCTACGAGCAGTACTTC. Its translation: CSAHSGGFSYEQYF.

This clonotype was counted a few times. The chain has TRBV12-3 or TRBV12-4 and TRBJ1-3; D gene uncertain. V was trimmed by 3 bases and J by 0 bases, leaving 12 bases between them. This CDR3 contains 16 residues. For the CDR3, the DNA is TGTGCCAGCAGTTTGGCCGGGAAAAGCTCTGGAAACACCATATATTTT. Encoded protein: CASSLAGKSSGNTIYF.

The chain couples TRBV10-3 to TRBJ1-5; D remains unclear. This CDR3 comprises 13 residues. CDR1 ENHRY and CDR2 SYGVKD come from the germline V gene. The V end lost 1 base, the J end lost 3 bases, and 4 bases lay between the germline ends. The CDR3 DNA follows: TGTGCCATCAGTGAGTTCAACAATCAGCCCCAGCATTTT. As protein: CAISEFNNQPQHF.

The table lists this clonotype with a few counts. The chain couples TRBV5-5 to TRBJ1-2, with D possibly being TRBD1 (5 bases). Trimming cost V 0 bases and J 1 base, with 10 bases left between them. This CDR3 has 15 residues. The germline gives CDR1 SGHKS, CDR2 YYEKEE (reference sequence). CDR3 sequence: CASSLVDQGNYGYTF. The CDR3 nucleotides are TGTGCCAGCAGCTTGGTAGATCAGGGTAACTATGGCTACACCTTC.

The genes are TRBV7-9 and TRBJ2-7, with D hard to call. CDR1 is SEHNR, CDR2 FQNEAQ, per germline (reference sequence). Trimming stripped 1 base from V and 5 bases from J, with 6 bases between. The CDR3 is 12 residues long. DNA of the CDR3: TGTGCCAGCAGCTTAGGGTCCCACGAGCAGTACTTC. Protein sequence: CASSLGSHEQYF.

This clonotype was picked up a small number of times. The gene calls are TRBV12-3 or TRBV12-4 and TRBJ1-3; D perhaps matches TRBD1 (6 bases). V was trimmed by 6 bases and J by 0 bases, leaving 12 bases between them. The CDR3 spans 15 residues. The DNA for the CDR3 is TGTGCCAGCAGCACCGGGACAAACTCTGGAAACACCATATATTTT. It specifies CASSTGTNSGNTIYF.